The next 2 T cell receptor beta chains were all read from a single sample in a study of cytomegalovirus exposure and HLA in healthy donors. Vbeta (60) and Jbeta (13) primers were used in the PCR. Clones were read by immunoSEQ multiplex PCR, and TCRdb kept only the in-frame ones, dropping some. The table includes more than 90,000 clones, roughly four fifths detected once. Sequencing was performed on PBMCs. The source is a man in his thirties or forties in good health and CMV-seronegative.

The chain couples TRBV7-3 to TRBJ2-7; maybe TRBD1 (7 bases). CDR1 and CDR2 (germline): SGHTA, FQGTGA. Trimming removed 2 bases from V and 1 base from J, with 12 bases in between. CDR3 length equals 15 residues. The CDR3 is CASSLSPGGSYEQYF. For the CDR3, the DNA is TGTGCCAGCAGCTTATCGCCAGGGGGGTCCTACGAGCAGTACTTC.

J is TRBJ1-2 and V is TRBV18, with D possibly TRBD1 on 6 matching bases. V was shortened by 1 base and J by 0 bases, with 9 bases between the two germline ends. This CDR3 is 15 amino acids long. CDR1 is KGHSH and CDR2 is LQKENI in the germline V gene. The CDR3, as DNA: TGTGCCAGCTCACCACGGACAGATCCTAACTATGGCTACACCTTC. Translation: CASSPRTDPNYGYTF.